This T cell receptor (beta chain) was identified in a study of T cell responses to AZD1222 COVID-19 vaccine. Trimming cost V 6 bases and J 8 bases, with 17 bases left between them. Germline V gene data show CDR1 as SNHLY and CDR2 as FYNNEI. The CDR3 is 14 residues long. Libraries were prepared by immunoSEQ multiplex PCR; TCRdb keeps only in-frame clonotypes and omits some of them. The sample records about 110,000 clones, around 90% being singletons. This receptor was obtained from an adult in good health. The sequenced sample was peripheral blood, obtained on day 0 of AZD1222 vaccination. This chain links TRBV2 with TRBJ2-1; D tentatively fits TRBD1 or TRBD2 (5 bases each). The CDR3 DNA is TGTGCCAGCAGGAGGGCAAAAGGGGTCGATGAGCAGTTCTTC. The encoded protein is CASRRAKGVDEQFF.